This paragraph reports one T cell receptor (beta chain). Its target is unknown. This entry is derived from a study of Ad26.COV2.S vaccination and SARS-CoV-2 variants. Whole-study context: By the intramuscular route, Ad26.COV2.S was given once, or twice 56 days apart.

The treatment denotes: roughly 20 received Ad26.COV2.S at low or high dose, single or two shots; 5 received placebo; per-sample allocation not given. Samples came from day 63 after the first vaccine or placebo injection. The donor was a Boston adult aged 18-55 years. Expressing Wuhan-strain SARS-CoV-2 spike, an Ad26 vector served as the vaccine. General observations from the study: Those who received the vaccine showed greater spike-specific TCR breadth than those given placebo.

The CDR3 contains 14 residues. Germline CDR1 reads SGHNT; CDR2 reads YYREEE (reference sequence). The germline V and J ends were trimmed by 5 bases and 6 bases, with 14 bases remaining between them. TCRdb's table, derived via immunoSEQ multiplex PCR, lists solely in-frame clones and lacks some. Of around 400,000 clones listed, approximately 91% are singletons. The specimen comprised peripheral blood, sampled in a trial of Ad26.COV2.S vaccine versus placebo. The chain is built from TRBV5-4 and TRBJ2-2, with a weak D call TRBD2 (5 bases). This TCR derives from a person between 18 and 59 years old who received the Ad26.COV2.S COVID-19 vaccine or a placebo. The CDR3 loop is CASSARTDAGELFF. The CDR3 bases are TGTGCCAGCAGTGCTAGGACTGATGCCGGGGAGCTGTTTTTT.